These 3 T cell receptor beta chains were sequenced from one sample in a study of blood T cell repertoires in COVID-19. TCRdb's table, derived via immunoSEQ multiplex PCR, lists solely in-frame clones and lacks some. Counted here are about 110,000 clones, 70% to 90% occurring once; the ten biggest clones make up 2% to 2.5%. Sequenced input: peripheral blood. These receptors all come from a human donor in a cohort sampled during active COVID-19.

The table lists this clone with a count of one. V usage is TRBV21-1 and J usage is TRBJ1-1. TRBV21-1 is reported as a pseudogene. The CDR3 extends over 15 amino acids. CDR3 sequence reads: CASSKCGNRNTEAFF. The CDR3 DNA is TGTGCCAGCAGCAAATGCGGCAACCGAAACACTGAAGCTTTCTTT.

The gene calls are TRBV7-2 and TRBJ1-4; possible D gene TRBD1, 5 bases. CDR1 and CDR2 from the germline V gene are SGHTA and FQGNSA. With 1 base removed from V and 7 bases from J, the gap between germline ends came to 13 bases. The CDR3 has 15 amino acids. The CDR3 DNA sequence: TGTGCCAGCAGCTTAGAGGAGGGGTGGGCTGAAAAACTGTTTTTT. Its translation is CASSLEEGWAEKLFF.

V usage is TRBV28 and J usage is TRBJ2-1, with 9 bases that match TRBD1. The J segment lost 7 bases and the V segment lost 8 bases, leaving 12 bases of the junction unmatched. Germline values: CDR1 MDHEN, CDR2 SYDVKM. CDR3 length equals 15 residues. CDR3 region: CASGLPGQGKNEQFF. The CDR3, as DNA: TGTGCCAGCGGACTACCGGGACAGGGAAAGAATGAGCAGTTCTTC.